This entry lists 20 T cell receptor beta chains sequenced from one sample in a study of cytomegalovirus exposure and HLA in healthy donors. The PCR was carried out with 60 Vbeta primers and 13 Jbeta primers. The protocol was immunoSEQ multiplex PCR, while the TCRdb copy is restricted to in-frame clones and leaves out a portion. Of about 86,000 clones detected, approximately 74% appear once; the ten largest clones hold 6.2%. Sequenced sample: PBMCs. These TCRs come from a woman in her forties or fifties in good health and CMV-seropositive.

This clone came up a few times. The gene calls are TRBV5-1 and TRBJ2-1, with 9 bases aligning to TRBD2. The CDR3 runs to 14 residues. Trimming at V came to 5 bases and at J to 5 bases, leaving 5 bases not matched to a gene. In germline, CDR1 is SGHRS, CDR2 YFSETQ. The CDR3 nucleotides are TGCGCCAGCAGTCCGGGACTAGCAGACAATGAGCAGTTCTTC. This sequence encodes CASSPGLADNEQFF. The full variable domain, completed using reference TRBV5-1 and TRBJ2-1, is KAGVTQTPRYLIKTRGQQVTLSCSPISGHRSVSWYQQTPGQGLQFLFEYFSETQRNKGNFPGRFSGRQFSNSRSEMNVSTLELGDSALYLCASSPGLADNEQFFGPGTRLTVL.

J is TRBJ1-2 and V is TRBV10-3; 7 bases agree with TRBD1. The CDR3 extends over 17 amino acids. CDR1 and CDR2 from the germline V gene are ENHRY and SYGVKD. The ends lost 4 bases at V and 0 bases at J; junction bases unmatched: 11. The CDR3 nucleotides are TGTGCCATCAGTGGACGGACAGGCTCCTCGTCTAACTATGGCTACACCTTC. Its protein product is CAISGRTGSSSNYGYTF.

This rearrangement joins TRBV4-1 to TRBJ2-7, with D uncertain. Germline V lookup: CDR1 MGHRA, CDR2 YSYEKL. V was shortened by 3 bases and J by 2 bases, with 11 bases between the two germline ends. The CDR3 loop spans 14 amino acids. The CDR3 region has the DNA TGCGCCAGCAGCCAGGGTGACTGGGCCTACGAGCAGTACTTC. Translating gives CASSQGDWAYEQYF.

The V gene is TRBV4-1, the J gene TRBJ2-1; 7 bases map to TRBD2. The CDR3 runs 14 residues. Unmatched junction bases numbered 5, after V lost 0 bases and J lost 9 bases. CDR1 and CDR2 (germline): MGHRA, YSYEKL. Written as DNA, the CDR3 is TGCGCCAGCAGCCAAGATCTCGCGGGAGCTGAGCAGTTCTTC. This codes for CASSQDLAGAEQFF.

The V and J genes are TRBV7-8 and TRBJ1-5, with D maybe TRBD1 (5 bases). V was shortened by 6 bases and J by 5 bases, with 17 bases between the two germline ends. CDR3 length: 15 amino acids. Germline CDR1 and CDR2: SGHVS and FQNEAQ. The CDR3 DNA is TGTGCCAGCAGGCTGAATTGGGGGGTGGATCAGCCCCAGCATTTT. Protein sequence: CASRLNWGVDQPQHF. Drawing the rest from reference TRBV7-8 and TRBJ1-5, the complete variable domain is GAGVSQSPRYKVAKRGQDVALRCDPISGHVSLFWYQQALGQGPEFLTYFQNEAQLDKSGLPSDRFFAERPEGSVSTLKIQRTQQEDSAVYLCASRLNWGVDQPQHFGDGTRLSIL.

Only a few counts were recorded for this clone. CDR3 coding DNA: TGTGCCAGCAGCTTGCTCGGGACTAGCGGAAAACTCTACGAGCAGTACTTC. This gives the protein CASSLLGTSGKLYEQYF. The chain employs TRBV7-2 and TRBJ2-7; 11 nucleotides agree with TRBD2. CDR3 length: 17 amino acids. V lost 3 bases and J lost 3; bases outside the gene matches: 10. From germline, CDR1 is SGHTA and CDR2 FQGNSA.

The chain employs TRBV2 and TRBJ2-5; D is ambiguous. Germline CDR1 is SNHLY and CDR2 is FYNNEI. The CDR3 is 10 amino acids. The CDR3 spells CATSVETQYF. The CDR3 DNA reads TGTGCAACCAGCGTGGAGACCCAGTACTTC.

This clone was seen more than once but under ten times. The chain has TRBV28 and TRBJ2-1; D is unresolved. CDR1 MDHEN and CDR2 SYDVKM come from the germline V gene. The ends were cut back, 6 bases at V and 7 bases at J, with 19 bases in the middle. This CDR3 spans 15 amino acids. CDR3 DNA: TGTGCCAGCAGCCTCACAGTTGGTGTGAAGAATGAGCAGTTCTTC. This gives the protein CASSLTVGVKNEQFF.

CDR3 sequence: CASSLFRREYNEQFF. The CDR3, as DNA: TGTGCCAGCAGCTTGTTTCGGCGGGAGTACAATGAGCAGTTCTTC. This chain uses TRBV5-6 with TRBJ2-1, with 7 bases lining up with TRBD2. Trimming took 1 base from V and 4 from J; bases not matched to a gene: 5. The CDR3 has 15 amino acids. The germline CDR1 and CDR2 sequences are SGHDT and YYEEEE. Supplemented by reference TRBV5-6 and TRBJ2-1, the full variable domain reads DAGVTQSPTHLIKTRGQQVTLRCSPKSGHDTVSWYQQALGQGPQFIFQYYEEEERQRGNFPDRFSGHQFPNYSSELNVNALLLGDSALYLCASSLFRREYNEQFFGPGTRLTVL.

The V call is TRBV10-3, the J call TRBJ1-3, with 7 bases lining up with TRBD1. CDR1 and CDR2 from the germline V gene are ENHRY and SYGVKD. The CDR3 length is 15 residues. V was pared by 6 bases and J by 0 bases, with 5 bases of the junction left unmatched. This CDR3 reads CAIRAQGDSGNTIYF. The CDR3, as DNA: TGTGCCATCAGGGCCCAGGGGGACTCTGGAAACACCATATATTTT.

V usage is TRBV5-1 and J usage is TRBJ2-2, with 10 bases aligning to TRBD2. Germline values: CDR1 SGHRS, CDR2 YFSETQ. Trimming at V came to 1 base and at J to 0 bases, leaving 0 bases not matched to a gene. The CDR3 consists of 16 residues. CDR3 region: CASSLTSGTNTGELFF. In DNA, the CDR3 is TGCGCCAGCAGCTTGACTAGCGGGACGAACACCGGGGAGCTGTTTTTT.

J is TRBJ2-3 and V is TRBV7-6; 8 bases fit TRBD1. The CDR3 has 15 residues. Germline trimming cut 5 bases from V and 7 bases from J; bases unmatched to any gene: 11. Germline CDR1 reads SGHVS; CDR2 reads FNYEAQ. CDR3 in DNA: TGTGCCAGCAGCGATCGGACAGGGATCGTGAATACGCAGTATTTT. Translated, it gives CASSDRTGIVNTQYF.

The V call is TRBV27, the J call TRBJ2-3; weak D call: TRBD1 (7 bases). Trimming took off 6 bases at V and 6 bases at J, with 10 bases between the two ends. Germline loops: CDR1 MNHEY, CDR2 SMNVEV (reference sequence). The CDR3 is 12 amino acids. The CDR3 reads CASSPGGDTQYF. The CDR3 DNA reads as TGTGCCAGCAGCCCAGGGGGGGATACGCAGTATTTT.

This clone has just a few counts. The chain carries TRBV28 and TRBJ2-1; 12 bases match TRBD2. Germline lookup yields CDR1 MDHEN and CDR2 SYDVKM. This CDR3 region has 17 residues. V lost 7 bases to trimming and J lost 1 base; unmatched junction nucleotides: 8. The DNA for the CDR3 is TGTGCCAGCACCCCTCAGGGACTAGCGGGTTCCTACAATGAGCAGTTCTTC. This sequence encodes CASTPQGLAGSYNEQFF.

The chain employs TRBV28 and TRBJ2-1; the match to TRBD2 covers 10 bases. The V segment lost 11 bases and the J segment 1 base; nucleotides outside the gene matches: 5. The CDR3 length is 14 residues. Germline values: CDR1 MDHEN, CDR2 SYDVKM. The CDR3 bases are TGTGCCTCCTGGACTAGCGGTTCCTACAATGAGCAGTTCTTC. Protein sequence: CASWTSGSYNEQFF.

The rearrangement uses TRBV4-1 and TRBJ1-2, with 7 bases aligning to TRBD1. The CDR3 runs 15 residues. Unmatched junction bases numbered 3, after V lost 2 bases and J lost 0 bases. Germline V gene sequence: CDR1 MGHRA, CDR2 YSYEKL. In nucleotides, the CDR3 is TGCGCCAGCAGCCAAATAGGGACAGCTAACTATGGCTACACCTTC. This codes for CASSQIGTANYGYTF.

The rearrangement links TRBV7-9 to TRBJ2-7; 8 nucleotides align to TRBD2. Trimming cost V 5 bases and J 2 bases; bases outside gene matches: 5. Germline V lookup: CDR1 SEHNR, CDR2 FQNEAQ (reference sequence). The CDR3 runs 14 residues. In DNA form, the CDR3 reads TGTGCCAGCAGCCCGACTAGCGAGGCCTACGAGCAGTACTTC. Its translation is CASSPTSEAYEQYF.

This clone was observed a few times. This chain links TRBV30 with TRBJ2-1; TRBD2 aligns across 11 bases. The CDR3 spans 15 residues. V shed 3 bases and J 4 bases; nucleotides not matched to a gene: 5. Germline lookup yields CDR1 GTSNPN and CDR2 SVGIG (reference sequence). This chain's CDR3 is CAWRQLAGEYNEQFF. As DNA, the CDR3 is TGTGCCTGGAGGCAACTAGCGGGAGAATACAATGAGCAGTTCTTC.

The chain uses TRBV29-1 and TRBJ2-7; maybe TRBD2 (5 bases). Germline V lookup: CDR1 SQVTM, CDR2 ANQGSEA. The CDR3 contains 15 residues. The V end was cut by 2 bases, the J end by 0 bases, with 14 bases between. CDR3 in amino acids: CSVELSGRTSYEQYF. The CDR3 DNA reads TGCAGCGTTGAACTTTCGGGAAGGACCTCCTACGAGCAGTACTTC.

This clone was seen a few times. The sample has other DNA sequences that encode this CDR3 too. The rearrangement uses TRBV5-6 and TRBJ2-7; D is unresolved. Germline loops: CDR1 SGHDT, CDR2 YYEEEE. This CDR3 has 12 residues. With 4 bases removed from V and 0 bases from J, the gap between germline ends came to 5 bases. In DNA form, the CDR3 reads TGTGCCAGCAGCCGCGTCTCCTACGAGCAGTACTTC. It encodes CASSRVSYEQYF.